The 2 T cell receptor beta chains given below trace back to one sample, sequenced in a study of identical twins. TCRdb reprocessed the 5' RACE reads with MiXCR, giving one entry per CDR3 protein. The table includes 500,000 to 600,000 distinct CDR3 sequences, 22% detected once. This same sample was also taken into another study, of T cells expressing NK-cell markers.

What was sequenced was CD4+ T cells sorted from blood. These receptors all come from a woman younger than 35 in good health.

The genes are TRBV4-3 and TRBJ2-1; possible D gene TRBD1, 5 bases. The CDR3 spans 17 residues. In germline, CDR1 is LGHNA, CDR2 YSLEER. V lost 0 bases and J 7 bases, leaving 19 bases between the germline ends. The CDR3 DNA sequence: TGCGCCAGCAGCCAAGATCTGGCCGGAATAGGGGCTAATGAGCAGTTCTTC. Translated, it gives CASSQDLAGIGANEQFF.

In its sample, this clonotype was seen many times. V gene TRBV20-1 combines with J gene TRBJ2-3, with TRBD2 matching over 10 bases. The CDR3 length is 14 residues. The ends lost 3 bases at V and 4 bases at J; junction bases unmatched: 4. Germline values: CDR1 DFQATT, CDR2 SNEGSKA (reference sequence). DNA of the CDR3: TGCAGTGCTAGCCTAGCGGGAGTAGCAGATACGCAGTATTTT. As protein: CSASLAGVADTQYF.